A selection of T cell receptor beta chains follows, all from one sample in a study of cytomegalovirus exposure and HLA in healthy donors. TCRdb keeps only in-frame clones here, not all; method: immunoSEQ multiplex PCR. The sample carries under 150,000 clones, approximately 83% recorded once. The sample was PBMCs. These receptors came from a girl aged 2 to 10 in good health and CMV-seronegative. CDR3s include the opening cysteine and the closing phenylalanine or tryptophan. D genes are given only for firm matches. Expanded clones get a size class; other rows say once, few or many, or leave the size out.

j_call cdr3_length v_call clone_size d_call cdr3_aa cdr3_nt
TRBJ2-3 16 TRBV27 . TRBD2 CASSLYPAGRTDTQYF TGTGCCAGCAGTTTATACCCAGCGGGGCGGACAGATACGCAGTATTTT
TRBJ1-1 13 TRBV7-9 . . CASSLGHDTEAFF TGTGCCAGCAGCCTGGGACACGACACTGAAGCTTTCTTT
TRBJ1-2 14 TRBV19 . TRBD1 CVSSTGEANYGYTF TGTGTCAGTAGTACAGGGGAAGCTAACTATGGCTACACCTTC
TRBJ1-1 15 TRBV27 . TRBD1 CASSPTGIMNTEAFF TGTGCCAGTTCTCCGACAGGGATCATGAACACTGAAGCTTTCTTT
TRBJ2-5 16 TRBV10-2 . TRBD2 CASSEGRGGLQETQYF TGCGCCAGCAGTGAGGGGCGGGGGGGTCTCCAAGAGACCCAGTACTTC
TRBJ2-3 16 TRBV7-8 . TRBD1 CASSLALGGGTDTQYF TGTGCCAGCAGCTTAGCGCTAGGGGGCGGCACAGATACGCAGTATTTT
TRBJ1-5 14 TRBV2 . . CASSELTGGQPQHF TGTGCCAGCAGTGAATTGACAGGCGGGCAGCCCCAGCATTTT
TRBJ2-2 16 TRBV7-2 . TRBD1 CASSLIQGAFTGELFF TGTGCCAGCAGCTTAATACAGGGGGCCTTTACCGGGGAGCTGTTTTTT
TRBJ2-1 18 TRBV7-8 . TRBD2 CASSRRSSGGARMNEQFF TGTGCCAGCAGCCGACGGTCTAGCGGGGGGGCCAGAATGAATGAGCAGTTCTTC
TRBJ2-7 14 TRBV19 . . CASSPLSSSYEQYF TGTGCCAGTAGTCCCCTTTCCAGCTCCTACGAGCAGTACTTC
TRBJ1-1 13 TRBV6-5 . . CASRQGRGTEAFF TGTGCCAGCAGACAGGGTAGGGGCACTGAAGCTTTCTTT
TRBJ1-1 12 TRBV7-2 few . CASSLKLTEAFF TGTGCCAGCAGCCTTAAGCTGACTGAAGCTTTCTTT
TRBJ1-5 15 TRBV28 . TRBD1 CASSWGDRGNQPQHF TGTGCCAGCAGCTGGGGGGACAGGGGAAATCAGCCCCAGCATTTT
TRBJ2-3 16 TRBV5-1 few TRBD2 CASSVNLAGGGDTQYF TGCGCCAGCAGCGTAAACCTAGCGGGAGGAGGTGATACGCAGTATTTT
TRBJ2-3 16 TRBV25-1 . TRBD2 CASSDPSGRGTDTQYF TGTGCCAGCAGTGACCCTAGCGGGAGGGGGACAGATACGCAGTATTTT
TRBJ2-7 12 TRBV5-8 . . CASTYRGTEQYF TGTGCCAGCACCTATCGGGGTACCGAGCAGTACTTC
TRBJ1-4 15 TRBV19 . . CASSTAAATNEKLFF TGTGCCAGTAGTACGGCGGCGGCAACTAATGAAAAACTGTTTTTT
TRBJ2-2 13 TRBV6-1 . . CASSEWGGSELFF TGTGCCAGCAGTGAATGGGGCGGCAGTGAGCTGTTTTTT
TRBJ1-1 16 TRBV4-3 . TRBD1 CASSQLTGGMNTEAFF TGCGCCAGCAGCCAACTTACAGGGGGAATGAACACTGAAGCTTTCTTT
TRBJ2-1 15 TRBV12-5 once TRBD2 CASGFGAGRDGEQFF TGTGCTAGTGGTTTTGGGGCAGGGAGGGACGGTGAGCAGTTCTTC
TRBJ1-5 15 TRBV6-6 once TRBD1 CASSYPGQPNQPQHF TGTGCCAGCAGTTACCCGGGACAGCCAAATCAGCCCCAGCATTTT
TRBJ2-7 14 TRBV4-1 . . CASSQDRVAHEQYF TGCGCCAGCAGCCAAGATCGGGTGGCCCACGAGCAGTACTTC
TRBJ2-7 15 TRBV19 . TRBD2 CASSIDTSASYEQYF TGTGCCAGTAGTATAGATACTAGCGCCTCCTACGAGCAGTACTTC
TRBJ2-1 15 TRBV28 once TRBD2 CASSPGTSDYNEQFF TGTGCCAGCAGCCCTGGGACTAGCGATTACAATGAGCAGTTCTTC
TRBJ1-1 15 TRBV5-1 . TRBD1 CASSKSTGGNTEAFF TGCGCCAGCAGCAAATCGACAGGGGGGAACACTGAAGCTTTCTTT
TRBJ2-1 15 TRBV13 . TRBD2 CASSPAGGEKMKQFF TGTGCCAGCAGCCCAGCGGGGGGAGAGAAAATGAAGCAGTTCTTC
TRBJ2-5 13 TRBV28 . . CASSFRQAETQYF TGTGCCAGCAGTTTCCGCCAGGCGGAGACCCAGTACTTC
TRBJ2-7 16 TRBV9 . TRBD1 CASSGAGQGSPYEQYF TGTGCCAGCAGCGGAGCGGGACAGGGGAGTCCCTACGAGCAGTACTTC
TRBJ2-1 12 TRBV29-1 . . CSLLRGYNEQFF TGCAGCCTTCTACGTGGTTACAATGAGCAGTTCTTC
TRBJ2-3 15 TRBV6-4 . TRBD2 CASSASGGAADTQYF TGTGCCAGCAGTGCTAGCGGGGGGGCCGCAGATACGCAGTATTTT
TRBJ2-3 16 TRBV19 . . CASSDMRGRVTDTQYF TGTGCCAGTAGTGATATGCGGGGCAGGGTCACAGATACGCAGTATTTT
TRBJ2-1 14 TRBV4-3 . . CASSPLTPGWVKFF TGCGCCAGCAGCCCCCTGACACCAGGATGGGTTAAGTTCTTC
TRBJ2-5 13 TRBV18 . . CASSPQIQETQYF TGTGCCAGCTCACCTCAGATCCAAGAGACCCAGTACTTC
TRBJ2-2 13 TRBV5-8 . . CASSPTGAGELFF TGTGCCAGCAGCCCCACGGGGGCCGGGGAGCTGTTTTTT
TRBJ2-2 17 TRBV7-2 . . CASSSATGLKKTGELFF TGTGCCAGCAGCTCCGCGACGGGACTGAAGAAAACCGGGGAGCTGTTTTTT
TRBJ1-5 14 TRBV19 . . CASSRLDSNQPQHF TGTGCCAGTAGTAGACTAGACAGCAATCAGCCCCAGCATTTT
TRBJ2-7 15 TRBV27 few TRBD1 CASLPPTGGWHEQYF TGTGCCAGCCTACCCCCGACAGGGGGCTGGCACGAGCAGTACTTC
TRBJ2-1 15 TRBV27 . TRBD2 CASSTSSGGNNEQFF TGTGCCAGCAGTACCTCTAGCGGGGGGAACAATGAGCAGTTCTTC
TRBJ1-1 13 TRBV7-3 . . CASSSSGGTEAFF TGTGCCAGCAGCTCGTCGGGTGGTACTGAGGCTTTCTTT
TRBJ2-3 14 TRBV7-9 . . CASSFGGGTDTQYF TGTGCCAGCAGCTTCGGCGGGGGCACAGATACGCAGTATTTT